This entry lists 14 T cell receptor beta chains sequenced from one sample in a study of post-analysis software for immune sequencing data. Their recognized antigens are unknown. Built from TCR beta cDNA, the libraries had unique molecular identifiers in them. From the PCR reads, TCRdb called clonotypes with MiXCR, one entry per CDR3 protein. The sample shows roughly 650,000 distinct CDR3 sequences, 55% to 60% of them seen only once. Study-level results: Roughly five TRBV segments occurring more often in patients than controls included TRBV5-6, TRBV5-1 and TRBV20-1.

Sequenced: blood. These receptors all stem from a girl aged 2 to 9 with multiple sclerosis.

CDR3 DNA sequence: TGCAGCGTTCTGCCACGAAGGACAGGTCAAGAGACCCAGTACTTC. Its translation: CSVLPRRTGQETQYF. The chain recombines TRBV29-1 with TRBJ2-5; the match to TRBD1 covers 7 bases. The junction had 11 bases not matched to a gene; V was cut back by 5 bases and J by 2 bases. The CDR3 contains 15 residues. Germline V CDR1 and CDR2: SQVTM, ANQGSEA.

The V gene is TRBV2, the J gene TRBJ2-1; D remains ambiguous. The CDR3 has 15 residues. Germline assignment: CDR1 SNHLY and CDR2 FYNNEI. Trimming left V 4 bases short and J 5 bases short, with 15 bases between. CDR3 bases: TGTGCCAGCAGTGTAAGGGTTTTAGACAACAATGAGCAGTTCTTC. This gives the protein CASSVRVLDNNEQFF.

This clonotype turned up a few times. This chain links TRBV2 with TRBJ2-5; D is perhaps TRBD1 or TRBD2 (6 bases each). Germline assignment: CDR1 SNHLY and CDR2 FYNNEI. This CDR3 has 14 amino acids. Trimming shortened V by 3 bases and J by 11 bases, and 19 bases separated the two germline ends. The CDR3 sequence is CASSETRGGGEQYF. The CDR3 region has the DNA TGTGCCAGCAGTGAGACCAGGGGAGGAGGAGAGCAGTACTTC.

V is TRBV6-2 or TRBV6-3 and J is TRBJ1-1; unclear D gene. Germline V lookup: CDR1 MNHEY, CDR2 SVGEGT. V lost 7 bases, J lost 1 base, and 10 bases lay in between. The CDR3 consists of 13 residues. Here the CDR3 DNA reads TGTGCCAGCACCTTAACACAGAACACTGAAGCTTTCTTT. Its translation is CASTLTQNTEAFF.

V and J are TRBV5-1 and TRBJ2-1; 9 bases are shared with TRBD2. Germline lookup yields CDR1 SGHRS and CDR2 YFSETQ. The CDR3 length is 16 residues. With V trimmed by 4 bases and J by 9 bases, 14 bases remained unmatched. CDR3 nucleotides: TGCGCCAGCAGCGAGCTAGCGGGACGGACAACGATTGAGCAGTTCTTC. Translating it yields CASSELAGRTTIEQFF.

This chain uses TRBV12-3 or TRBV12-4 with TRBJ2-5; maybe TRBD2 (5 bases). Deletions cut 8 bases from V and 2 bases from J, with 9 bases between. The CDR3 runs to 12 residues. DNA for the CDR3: TGTGCCAGCGAGAGGGAACAAGAGACCCAGTACTTC. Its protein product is CASEREQETQYF.

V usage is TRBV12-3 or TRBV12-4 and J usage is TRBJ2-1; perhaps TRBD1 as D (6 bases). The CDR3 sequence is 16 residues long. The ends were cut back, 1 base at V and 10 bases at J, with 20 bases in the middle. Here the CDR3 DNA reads TGTGCCAGCAGTTTAGGACAGGCAACACCGGTGAAAGAGCAGTTCTTC. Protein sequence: CASSLGQATPVKEQFF.

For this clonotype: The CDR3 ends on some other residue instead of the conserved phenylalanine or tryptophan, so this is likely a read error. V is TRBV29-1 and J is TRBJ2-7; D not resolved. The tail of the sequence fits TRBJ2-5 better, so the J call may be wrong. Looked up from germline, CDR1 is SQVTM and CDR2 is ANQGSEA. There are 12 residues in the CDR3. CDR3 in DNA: TGCAGCGTTGGACTCCCCCAAGAGACCCAGTACTGC. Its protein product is CSVGLPQETQYC.

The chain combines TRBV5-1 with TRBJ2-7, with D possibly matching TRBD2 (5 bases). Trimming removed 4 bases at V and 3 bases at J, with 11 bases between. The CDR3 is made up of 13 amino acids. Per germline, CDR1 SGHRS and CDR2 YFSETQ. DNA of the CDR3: TGCGCCAGCAGCGTGCTCCGGGACTACGAGCAGTACTTC. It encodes CASSVLRDYEQYF.

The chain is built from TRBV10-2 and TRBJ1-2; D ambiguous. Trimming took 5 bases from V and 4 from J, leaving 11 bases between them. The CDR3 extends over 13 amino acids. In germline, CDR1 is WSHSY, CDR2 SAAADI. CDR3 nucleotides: TGCGCCAGCAGTTCGGACGGGATCTATGGCTACACCTTC. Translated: CASSSDGIYGYTF.

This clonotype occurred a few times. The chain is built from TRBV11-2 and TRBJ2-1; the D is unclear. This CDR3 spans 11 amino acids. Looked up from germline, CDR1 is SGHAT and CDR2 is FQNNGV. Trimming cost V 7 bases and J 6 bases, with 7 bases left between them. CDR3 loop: CASTLTNEQFF. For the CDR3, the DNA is TGTGCCAGCACCCTAACCAATGAGCAGTTCTTC.

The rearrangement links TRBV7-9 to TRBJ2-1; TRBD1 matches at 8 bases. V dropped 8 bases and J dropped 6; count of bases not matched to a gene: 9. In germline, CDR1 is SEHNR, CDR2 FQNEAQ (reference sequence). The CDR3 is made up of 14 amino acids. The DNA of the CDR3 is TGTGCCAGCCTGGCGGGCCAGGGGGCCAATGAGCAGTTCTTC. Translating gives CASLAGQGANEQFF.

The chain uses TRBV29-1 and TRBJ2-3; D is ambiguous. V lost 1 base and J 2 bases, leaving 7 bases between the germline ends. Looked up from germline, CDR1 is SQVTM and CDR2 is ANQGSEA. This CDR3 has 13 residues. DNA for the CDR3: TGCAGCGTTGAAGGGCCACTCACAGATACGCAGTATTTT. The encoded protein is CSVEGPLTDTQYF.

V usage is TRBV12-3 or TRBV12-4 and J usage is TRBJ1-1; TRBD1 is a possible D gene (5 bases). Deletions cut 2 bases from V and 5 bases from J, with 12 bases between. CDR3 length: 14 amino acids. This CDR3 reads CASSLNEGITEAFF. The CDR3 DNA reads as TGTGCCAGCAGTTTAAATGAGGGGATAACTGAAGCTTTCTTT.